This T cell receptor beta chain was retrieved from a study of cytomegalovirus exposure and HLA in healthy donors. Study-level points and caveats: In a later analysis, an Asian-associated ancestry cluster reportedly showed fewer N-insertions than the approximately 700-donor mean. Association with HLA alleles at 0.05 false discovery rate was found for 16,951 TCR beta sequences in a later analysis. In a later analysis, CMV-associated beta chains were mostly HLA-associated, it appeared.

Notes on this clone: The antigen remains undetermined.

Both 60 Vbeta primers and 13 Jbeta primers went into the PCR. Profiled with immunoSEQ multiplex PCR; TCRdb holds only in-frame clones, not every one. The sample carries more than 140,000 clones, under 70% recorded once. Sampled while nominally healthy, donors likely had unrecorded immune exposures. This clonotype was obtained from a woman aged 30 to 39 in good health and CMV-seropositive. Sequences were obtained from PBMCs.

CDR3 amino acids: CASSIQGLPYNEQFF. The CDR3 bases are TGTGCCAGTAGTATTCAGGGTTTGCCCTACAATGAGCAGTTCTTC. The chain recombines TRBV19 with TRBJ2-1; weak D call: TRBD1 (5 bases). Trimming pared 3 bases from V and 2 bases from J, leaving 11 bases between. Germline V gene lookup returns CDR1 LNHDA and CDR2 SQIVND (reference sequence). The CDR3 is made up of 15 amino acids.